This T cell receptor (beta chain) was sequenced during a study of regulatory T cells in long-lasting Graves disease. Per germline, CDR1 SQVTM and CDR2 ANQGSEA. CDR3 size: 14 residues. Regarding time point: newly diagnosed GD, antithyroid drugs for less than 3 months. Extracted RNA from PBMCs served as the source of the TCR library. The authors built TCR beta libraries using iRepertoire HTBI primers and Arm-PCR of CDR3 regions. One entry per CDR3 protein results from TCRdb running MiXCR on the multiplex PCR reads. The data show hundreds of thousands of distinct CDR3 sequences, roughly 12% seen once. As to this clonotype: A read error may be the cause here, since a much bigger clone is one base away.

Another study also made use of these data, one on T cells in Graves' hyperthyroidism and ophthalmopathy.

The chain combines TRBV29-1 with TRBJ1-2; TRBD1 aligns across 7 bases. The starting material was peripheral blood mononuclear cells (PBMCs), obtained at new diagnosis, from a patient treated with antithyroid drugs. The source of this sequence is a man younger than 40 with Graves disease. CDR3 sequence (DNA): TGCAGCGTTGTAGGGGGCAGCCAGTTCTATGGCTGCACCTTC. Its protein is CSVVGGSQFYGCTF.